This T cell receptor (beta chain) was captured in a study of graft-versus-host responses after intestinal transplantation (dated by TCRdb to the early 2020s). Regarding the research as a whole: The transplants that recipients got were multivisceral, liver-intestinal, or isolated intestinal. Of the approximately 24 intestinal transplant recipients enrolled in the cohort, one of whom was a retransplant, a few patients without pretransplant specimens were excluded. A peak of at least 4% donor T cells among recipient peripheral blood mononuclear cells was the definition used for donor T cell macrochimerism. All recipients received anti-thymocyte globulin induction followed by maintenance tacrolimus and steroids for two to four years. Samples from a few later patients were sequenced in-house on an Illumina MiSeq with MiXCR processing rather than by the commercial service. To identify alloreactive clones, pre-transplant mixed lymphocyte reaction products were sequenced and compared with unstimulated pre-transplant donor and recipient T cells. Graft-versus-host and host-versus-graft alloreactive T cell clones were tracked in the graft, circulation and bone marrow after intestinal transplantation using bulk TCR-beta CDR3 sequencing.

To prepare the library, the immunoSEQ multiplex PCR assay was applied. In most patients, genomic DNA was isolated using the Qiagen DNeasy Blood and Tissue Kit and sent frozen to Adaptive Biotechnologies for TCR sequencing. High-throughput TCR-beta CDR3 sequencing of genomic DNA from most patients was performed by Adaptive Biotechnologies. Concerning the study's data processing: Adaptive's ImmunoSEQ software supplied the TCR sequencing data for 15 to 20 patients, while MiXCR and VDJtools were used to process three other patients. To correct CD4 versus CD8 sorting errors, any sequence found in both subsets at a frequency ratio below 5:1 was removed. CDR3 nucleotide sequences shared by donor and recipient were removed because the origin of these sequences could not be assigned. To be classed as alloreactive, a clone needed at least 2-fold expansion over unstimulated cells and a minimum CFSE-low frequency of 0.002% (template counts) or 0.001% (read counts). Mappable clones were those detected in sequenced pre-transplant spleen, lymph node, or MLR CFSE-low populations of the donor or recipient. Cumulative frequency of alloreactive clones was calculated as a percentage of all sequences weighted by copy number. In TCRdb, the immuneACCESS table is reduced to in-frame sequences with V and J assigned. These tables do not hold every clone; where another copy was compared, an unresolved V gene accounts for under half, and the others remain unexplained. D and trimming were read from the DNA, whereas the V and J calls and clone size are those reported in that table. The sample table holds tens of thousands of clones, of which less than 95% were seen once. Of the sample, about 1.3% is held by the ten largest clones.

Overall results and qualifications from the work: Conclusions were limited by the relatively low number and heterogeneity of intestinal transplant patients. In patients with donor T cell macrochimerism, the allografts had high GvH to HvG T cell clonal ratios. Early after transplant, peak levels of circulating GvH clones were associated with declines in HvG clones. GvH clones were found in recipient bone marrow, and some of the GvH clones appeared earlier in ileal mucosa or blood, which is consistent with an intestinal mucosal origin.

The CDR3 contains 14 residues, cysteine and phenylalanine counted. Only the CDR3 DNA is retained, 42 bases long and in frame from the first base. V drops 1 base and J drops 0 bases, leaving 6 bases in between. The CDR1 and CDR2 encoded by the germline V gene are MNHNS and SASEGT. Notes on this clone: The antigen this receptor binds is unknown. No base qualities exist here, and no much larger clone lies one base off it.

The time point label of this sample denotes: cells obtained before transplantation from donor or recipient. CD3+CD4+ and CD3+CD8+ populations were FACS-sorted from unstimulated pre-transplant donor and recipient cells taken from spleen or lymph nodes. The V gene is TRBV6-1 and the J gene is TRBJ1-1; possibly the D gene is TRBD1, per 5 matching bases. Sample: unstimulated CD8+ T cells sorted from spleen or lymph node cells, taken before intestinal transplant. The sequence was obtained from a human donor who received an intestinal transplant. CDR3 protein: CASSEGQMNTEAFF. The sequence in DNA is TGTGCCAGCAGTGAAGGACAGATGAACACTGAAGCTTTCTTT.